Below, 7 T cell receptor beta chains from the same sample are listed, as sequenced in a study of molecular identifiers for immune sequencing clone quantification. TCRdb called the PCR reads again in MiXCR, with one record for every CDR3 protein. Of 460,000 or so distinct CDR3 sequences detected, 20% to 25% appear once; the ten largest clones hold roughly 0.81%. The specimen sequenced was naive CD8+ T cells from blood, with Jurkat cell RNA spiked in. Subset: FACS-sorted CD8+CD4-CCR7+CD45RA+ naive T cells. The receptor set was obtained from a human donor in good health. Some libraries in this study had Jurkat cell RNA spiked in.

This chain uses TRBV12-3 or TRBV12-4 with TRBJ2-1; 13 nucleotides line up with TRBD2. J gave up 7 bases and V 6 bases, and 6 bases lay outside the gene matches. CDR3 size: 15 residues. DNA for the CDR3: TGTGCCAGCAGCTCACTAGCGGGAGGGGGGAATGAGCAGTTCTTC. This sequence encodes CASSSLAGGGNEQFF.

Many counts were recorded for this clonotype. This chain uses TRBV9 with TRBJ1-1, with a possible D match to TRBD1 (6 bases). The germline gives CDR1 SGDLS, CDR2 YYNGEE. Deletions cut 3 bases from V and 3 bases from J, with 9 bases between. This CDR3 has 13 amino acids. The CDR3 DNA reads as TGTGCCAGCAGCGCAGAGGGGGACACTGAAGCTTTCTTT. It yields the protein CASSAEGDTEAFF.

This rearrangement joins TRBV5-6 to TRBJ1-1; unclear D gene. V was cut by 0 bases and J by 5 bases, with 17 bases left in between. The CDR3 totals 16 residues. Germline CDR1 and CDR2: SGHDT and YYEEEE. CDR3 loop: CASSLVRGSGKTEAFF. The DNA for the CDR3 is TGTGCCAGCAGCTTGGTTCGGGGTTCTGGAAAGACTGAAGCTTTCTTT.

This clonotype was seen many times. V is TRBV6-5 and J is TRBJ2-2; TRBD2 agrees at 10 bases. This CDR3 comprises 14 residues. Germline V lookup: CDR1 MNHEY, CDR2 SVGAGI. With 4 bases clipped from V and 10 bases from J, the junction kept 6 bases outside the gene matches. As DNA, the CDR3 is TGTGCCAGCAGTTCCAGGACTAGCGGCCTGGAGCTGTTTTTT. Translating gives CASSSRTSGLELFF.

This clonotype was observed many times. The chain recombines TRBV29-1 with TRBJ1-1; D is ambiguous. V was pared by 3 bases and J by 2 bases, with 7 bases between. Germline lookup yields CDR1 SQVTM and CDR2 ANQGSEA. This CDR3 comprises 12 residues. The CDR3 reads CSVDEGNTEAFF. The CDR3 DNA reads TGCAGCGTTGACGAGGGAAACACTGAAGCTTTCTTT.

Many counts were recorded for this clonotype. This rearrangement joins TRBV20-1 to TRBJ2-3; the match to TRBD2 covers 13 bases. The CDR3 is 17 residues long. Unmatched junction bases numbered 8, after V lost 5 bases and J lost 0 bases. Germline assignment: CDR1 DFQATT and CDR2 SNEGSKA (reference sequence). The CDR3 is CSAETSGGARSTDTQYF. In nucleotides, the CDR3 is TGCAGTGCTGAAACTAGCGGGGGGGCTCGAAGCACAGATACGCAGTATTTT.

This clonotype was observed a handful of times. The V gene is TRBV27, the J gene TRBJ2-7; tentatively, D is TRBD1 or TRBD2 (6 bases each). The CDR3 has 15 amino acids. V lost 4 bases and J 3 bases, leaving 16 bases between the germline ends. Germline V CDR1 and CDR2: MNHEY, SMNVEV (reference sequence). The CDR3 region has the DNA TGTGCCAGCAGTTCCTCCCCGGGGGCGGTCTACGAGCAGTACTTC. Its protein product is CASSSSPGAVYEQYF.